This T cell receptor (beta chain) emerged from a study of cytomegalovirus exposure and HLA in healthy donors. The count of this clone is one. The antigen is unknown. V lost 5 bases to trimming and J lost 4 bases; unmatched junction nucleotides: 4. The CDR3 consists of 15 residues. Germline V lookup: CDR1 MNHEY, CDR2 SVGAGI. Study-wide results and limits: Some V segments could not be told apart, so they were left out, TRBV6-2 and TRBV6-3 among them. Later examination showed HLA-associated TCR beta chains had greater clonal expansion than equally common others. A later analysis linked a missense variant in DCLRE1C to the trimming of TCR beta V and J genes.

Donors had nominal health at sampling but likely had unrecorded immune exposures. Vbeta (60) and Jbeta (13) primers were used in the PCR. Some clones are missing from TCRdb's copy, which holds only in-frame ones; the method was immunoSEQ multiplex PCR. The repertoire holds fewer than 130,000 clones, about three quarters seen once, with around 5% in the top ten. Sequenced sample: PBMCs. The origin of this receptor is a female donor in good health and CMV-seropositive. This chain joins TRBV6-5 and TRBJ2-1, with 11 bases identical to TRBD2. For the CDR3, the DNA is TGTGCCAGCAGTACCGGGACTAGCGGTTACAATGAGCAGTTCTTC. This encodes CASSTGTSGYNEQFF.